This is a list of T cell receptor beta chains from one sample in a study of HIV-infected patients and healthy controls. TCRdb re-derived calls from the 5' RACE reads in MiXCR, one entry per CDR3 protein. The profile shows about 70,000 distinct CDR3 sequences, about 16% of them singletons. Sequenced: CD4+ T cells from blood. These receptor sequences come from a human donor in good health. CDR3s include the opening cysteine and the closing phenylalanine or tryptophan. Each record gives: clone size, V gene, D gene, J gene, CDR3 protein, CDR3 DNA. A D gene is named only where the DNA matches it firmly. Only some rows state a clone size, as once, few, many or a class for expanded clones.

>-|TRBV18|-|TRBJ1-1
CASSPPNTEAFF
TGTGCCAGCTCACCACCGAACACTGAAGCTTTCTTT
>-|TRBV7-9|-|TRBJ1-3
CASSPAQPGAGNTIYF
TGTGCCAGCAGCCCAGCCCAGCCAGGGGCTGGAAACACCATATATTTT
>few|TRBV27|-|TRBJ1-1
CASSLIQGGTEAFF
TGTGCCAGCAGTTTAATTCAAGGGGGGACTGAAGCTTTCTTT
>few|TRBV10-3|TRBD2|TRBJ2-7
CAISESSLLAGALEQYF
TGTGCCATCAGTGAGTCCTCGCTTTTAGCGGGAGCACTCGAGCAGTACTTC
>few|TRBV20-1|-|TRBJ1-5
CSAAASGRLGPQHF
TGCAGTGCTGCGGCGTCAGGCCGCTTGGGGCCCCAGCATTTT
>-|TRBV7-2|-|TRBJ2-7
CASSLGSLTYEQYF
TGTGCCAGCAGCTTGGGCAGTTTAACCTACGAGCAGTACTTC
>-|TRBV29-1|-|TRBJ2-2
CSGTTRATGELFF
TGCAGCGGGACAACCAGGGCTACCGGGGAGCTGTTTTTT
>-|TRBV12-3/TRBV12-4|-|TRBJ1-6
CASSLAQGAGYSPLHF
TGTGCCAGCAGTTTAGCGCAGGGCGCCGGGTATTCACCCCTCCACTTT
>-|TRBV28|TRBD1|TRBJ2-5
CASSFAGQGVKTQYF
TGTGCCAGCAGTTTTGCGGGACAGGGGGTGAAGACCCAGTACTTC
>-|TRBV5-1|TRBD2|TRBJ2-3
CASSLEREGLGTQYF
TGCGCCAGCAGCTTAGAGCGGGAGGGCCTTGGTACGCAGTATTTT
>once|TRBV12-3/TRBV12-4|TRBD2|TRBJ2-1
CASSASAGVGNEQFF
TGTGCCAGCAGTGCCTCTGCGGGAGTGGGGAATGAGCAGTTCTTC
>many|TRBV7-2|-|TRBJ1-3
CASSLHGLSSGNTIYF
TGTGCCAGCAGCTTACACGGACTGAGCTCTGGAAACACCATATATTTT
>many|TRBV12-5|-|TRBJ2-5
CASGLLGTPRETQYF
TGTGCTAGTGGTTTGCTGGGCACCCCCCGGGAGACCCAGTACTTC
>-|TRBV2|-|TRBJ1-2
CASSGQRNYGYTF
TGTGCCAGCAGCGGACAGAGAAACTATGGCTACACCTTC
>-|TRBV27|-|TRBJ2-7
CASSLSTGPNYEQYF
TGTGCCAGCAGTTTATCTACGGGTCCTAACTACGAGCAGTACTTC
>few|TRBV30|TRBD1|TRBJ2-5
CAWSGTGGYETQYF
TGTGCCTGGAGTGGGACAGGGGGCTACGAGACCCAGTACTTC
>many|TRBV23-1|TRBD1|TRBJ1-5
CASSQSETGGDQPQHF
TGCGCCAGCAGTCAATCCGAGACAGGGGGCGATCAGCCCCAGCATTTT
>-|TRBV15|-|TRBJ1-1
CATSRSTGAEAFF
TGTGCCACCAGCAGATCGACAGGCGCTGAAGCTTTCTTT
>-|TRBV6-2/TRBV6-3|-|TRBJ1-2
CASSYGSVTNYGYTF
TGTGCCAGCAGTTACGGTTCAGTCACTAACTATGGCTACACCTTC
>many|TRBV7-3|TRBD2|TRBJ2-1
CASSLNLAGGPPGRHNEQFF
TGTGCCAGCAGCCTTAACCTAGCGGGGGGGCCCCCGGGTCGCCACAATGAGCAGTTCTTC
>-|TRBV12-3/TRBV12-4|-|TRBJ1-6
CASSSSTGGALHF
TGTGCCAGCAGTTCCTCTACAGGTGGGGCCCTCCACTTT
>-|TRBV6-5|TRBD2|TRBJ2-4
CASSYTYPGLAGGTKNIQYF
TGTGCCAGCAGTTACACCTACCCCGGACTAGCGGGGGGGACAAAAAACATTCAGTACTTC
>-|TRBV28|-|TRBJ1-5
CASSLKEPQHF
TGTGCCAGCAGTTTAAAGGAGCCCCAGCATTTT
>-|TRBV7-2|-|TRBJ2-7
CASSFNPSYEQYF
TGTGCCAGCAGCTTTAACCCAAGCTACGAGCAGTACTTC
>many|TRBV20-1|-|TRBJ1-6
CSARDRGSSYNSPLHF
TGCAGTGCTAGGGACCGGGGAAGCTCCTATAATTCACCCCTCCACTTT
>many|TRBV2|TRBD2|TRBJ2-1
CASRPATSAFNEQFF
TGTGCCAGCAGGCCGGCGACTAGCGCCTTCAATGAGCAGTTCTTC
>few|TRBV2|-|TRBJ1-4
CASTGTRDEKLFF
TGTGCCAGCACTGGGACGAGGGATGAAAAACTGTTTTTT
>few|TRBV18|TRBD1|TRBJ2-5
CASSPTGQGETQYF
TGTGCCAGCTCACCGACGGGACAGGGGGAGACCCAGTACTTC
>many|TRBV28|-|TRBJ2-5
CASSSSSLVATQYF
TGTGCCAGCAGTTCCAGCAGCCTCGTCGCGACCCAGTACTTC
>few|TRBV7-2|TRBD2|TRBJ2-3
CASSISGGSTDTQYF
TGTGCCAGCAGCATAAGCGGGGGAAGCACAGATACGCAGTATTTT
>many|TRBV7-3|TRBD2|TRBJ2-1
CASSLLGTSGVGDNEQFF
TGTGCCAGCAGCTTACTCGGGACTAGCGGGGTGGGAGACAATGAGCAGTTCTTC
>-|TRBV20-1|-|TRBJ2-3
CSARDDADTQYF
TGCAGTGCTAGAGATGACGCAGATACGCAGTATTTT
>few|TRBV7-2|TRBD1|TRBJ1-4
CASSSGTGRRKLFF
TGTGCCAGCAGCTCCGGGACAGGGAGACGCAAACTGTTTTTT
>many|TRBV6-2/TRBV6-3|TRBD1|TRBJ2-5
CASSSPPSQGIETQYF
TGTGCCAGCAGTTCCCCTCCCTCACAGGGGATCGAGACCCAGTACTTC
>-|TRBV28|TRBD1|TRBJ2-3
CASRRQGTDTQYF
TGTGCCAGCAGACGACAGGGGACGGATACGCAGTATTTT
>few|TRBV5-6|-|TRBJ2-3
CASSLYSASTDTQYF
TGTGCCAGCAGCTTGTATAGCGCAAGCACAGATACGCAGTATTTT